Sequencing of this TCR beta chain was carried out in a study of control samples from healthy donors and cancer patients. Using immunoSEQ multiplex PCR, the repertoire was profiled, and TCRdb retains in-frame clones only, with some absent. The sample consists of 150,000 or so clones, 88% of them appearing once. The sample holds one count of this clone. The specimen sequenced was blood. This receptor was obtained from a man younger than 30 in good health.

In DNA, the CDR3 is TGTGCCAGCAGCGAGGACAGTAGCGGAAGGGAAAAACTGTTTTTT. This gives the protein CASSEDSSGREKLFF. The rearrangement links TRBV9 to TRBJ1-4; perhaps TRBD1 as D (6 bases). The CDR3 is 15 amino acids. Germline V gene data show CDR1 as SGDLS and CDR2 as YYNGEE. V lost 3 bases and J 8 bases, leaving 17 bases between the germline ends.